This T cell receptor (beta chain) was profiled in a study of T cell repertoires in cytomegalovirus infection. Study background: Public TCR beta signature analysis indicated the presence of both CMV infection and matching HLA type. Findings of the study overall: Using cumulative public TCR beta family frequency, the authors identified those who carried CMV together with the relevant HLA.

TCRdb ran MiXCR on the reads and lists one entry per CDR3 protein. The table shows 740,000 or so distinct CDR3 sequences, with 35% occurring only once. V dropped 1 base and J dropped 9; count of bases not matched to a gene: 9. The CDR3 spans 15 residues. Note on this clonotype: Its antigen is not known.

The rearrangement uses TRBV12-3 or TRBV12-4 and TRBJ2-1; 7 bases align to TRBD2. Sequenced material: PBMCs. The clonotype was recovered from a human donor in good health (CMV status not recorded). Some clones in this sample may be carry-over from other donors' samples. The CDR3 sequence is CASSLGPGGSIEQFF. In nucleotides, the CDR3 is TGTGCCAGCAGTTTAGGTCCCGGCGGGAGCATTGAGCAGTTCTTC.